This is a list of T cell receptor beta chains from one sample in a study of sequential checkpoint blockade in melanoma. Assay used: immunoSEQ multiplex PCR; TCRdb lists only in-frame clones, some missing. Of around 18,000 clones in the sample, around 74% were seen once. The material was CD8+ T cells sorted from blood (inferred from file names), obtained from a patient given nivolumab and ipilimumab in sequence. The receptor set was obtained from a human donor with melanoma. Each CDR3 is given with its conserved first and last residue. Each record gives: clone size, J gene, D gene, V gene, CDR3 DNA, CDR3 protein. A D gene is named only where the DNA matches it firmly. Not every row has a clone size; where given, it reads once, few, many or a size class.

.	TRBJ2-1	.	TRBV9	TGTGCCAGCCGACGAGAGGCCCACAATGAGCAGTTCTTC	CASRREAHNEQFF
.	TRBJ2-5	.	TRBV18	TGTGCCAGCTCACCACCTTTGGGGGCGGAGACCCAGTACTTC	CASSPPLGAETQYF
medium-sized	TRBJ2-5	TRBD2	TRBV4-2	TGTGCCAGCAGCACTGGCGGGGGGGACCAAGAGACCCAGTACTTC	CASSTGGGDQETQYF
.	TRBJ1-2	.	TRBV19	TGTGGCGCGGGACCCAATTCAGAGGCTTATGGCTACACCTTC	CGAGPNSEAYGYTF
.	TRBJ2-7	.	TRBV10-2	TGCGCCAGCAGTGAAGTCAGGGACTGGGAGCAGTACTTC	CASSEVRDWEQYF
.	TRBJ1-6	TRBD1	TRBV30	TGTGCCTGGAATTCCGGGACAGGGGGATCACCCCTCCACTTT	CAWNSGTGGSPLHF
.	TRBJ2-5	TRBD1	TRBV2	TGTGCCAGCAGTGATCCTCTGGGACAGGGTAATGATGAGACCCAGTACTTC	CASSDPLGQGNDETQYF
.	TRBJ1-2	.	TRBV28	TGTGCCAGCAGCCCGGGGGGAGGCAGACTTGACCCAAAAGGGAACTATGGCTACACCTTC	CASSPGGGRLDPKGNYGYTF
few	TRBJ2-7	TRBD1	TRBV28	TGTGCCAGCAGTTGGACAGGGGGCTACGAGCAGTACTTC	CASSWTGGYEQYF
.	TRBJ2-3	TRBD1	TRBV4-1	TGCGCCAGCAGCCAAGGACAGGGAGATACGCAGTATTTT	CASSQGQGDTQYF
few	TRBJ2-7	TRBD1	TRBV4-3	TGCGCCAGCAGCCAAGGCACAGGGGTAACCTACGAGCAGTACTTC	CASSQGTGVTYEQYF